The 11 T cell receptor beta chains presented below share a single source sample, sequenced in a study of blood T cell repertoires in COVID-19. Profiled with immunoSEQ multiplex PCR; TCRdb holds only in-frame clones, not every one. The sample has just under 55,000 clones, approximately 90% seen once. Sequences were obtained from peripheral blood. These receptors originate from a man aged 45-60 years with acute or convalescent COVID-19.

V usage is TRBV7-9 and J usage is TRBJ2-3; D gene unclear. Germline values: CDR1 SEHNR, CDR2 FQNEAQ (reference sequence). This CDR3 comprises 12 residues. Trimming stripped 8 bases from V and 1 base from J, with 7 bases between. CDR3: CASLRGTDTQYF. In nucleotides, the CDR3 is TGTGCCAGCCTGCGAGGCACAGATACGCAGTATTTT.

The chain combines TRBV5-4 with TRBJ2-2; 8 bases fit TRBD2. V gave up 0 bases and J gave up 1 base; unmatched junction bases: 2. The CDR3 has 16 amino acids. From germline, CDR1 is SGHNT and CDR2 YYREEE (reference sequence). CDR3 amino acids: CASSLGLAGNTGELFF. Here the CDR3 DNA reads TGTGCCAGCAGCTTGGGTCTAGCGGGGAACACCGGGGAGCTGTTTTTT.

The J gene is TRBJ2-3, the V gene TRBV7-9; 10 bases are a match to TRBD2. This CDR3 region has 16 residues. V was pared by 10 bases and J by 0 bases, with 10 bases of the junction left unmatched. Germline CDR1 and CDR2: SEHNR and FQNEAQ (reference sequence). The CDR3 sequence is CAIPTIAGGSTDTQYF. The CDR3 DNA follows: TGTGCCATCCCCACGATAGCGGGAGGAAGCACAGATACGCAGTATTTT.

V usage is TRBV15 and J usage is TRBJ2-7; possible D gene TRBD2, 6 bases. The length of the CDR3 is 14 residues. The germline CDR1 and CDR2 sequences are LNHNV and YYDKDF (reference sequence). Trimming removed 1 base from V and 1 base from J, with 8 bases in between. DNA of the CDR3: TGTGCCACCAGCAGAGTCGGGGGATCCTACGAGCAGTACTTC. It is translated as CATSRVGGSYEQYF.

The chain is built from TRBV2 and TRBJ2-2; D gene ambiguous. CDR3 length equals 15 residues. V gave up 7 bases and J gave up 2 bases, with 14 bases separating them. Germline-derived CDR1 and CDR2 are SNHLY and FYNNEI. The DNA of the CDR3 is TGTGCCAGCATCTCCTTCCGTCTAAACACCGGGGAGCTGTTTTTT. Translated, it gives CASISFRLNTGELFF. The whole variable domain, remainder taken from reference TRBV2 and TRBJ2-2, is EPEVTQTPSHQVTQMGQEVILRCVPISNHLYFYWYRQILGQKVEFLVSFYNNEISEKSEIFDDQFSVERPDGSNFTLKIRSTKLEDSAMYFCASISFRLNTGELFFGEGSRLTVL.

Only one count was recorded for this clone. The chain carries TRBV21-1 and TRBJ2-1; the D call of TRBD1 is as the table states it, not checked on the DNA. TRBV21-1 is a pseudogene segment. This CDR3 is built from 20 residues. The CDR3 reads CASSKDRPLANRGQYNEQFF. The CDR3 DNA is TGTGCCAGCAGCAAAGATAGGCCACTCGCCAATAGGGGGCAGTACAATGAGCAGTTCTTC.

This clone turned up a few times. The rearrangement uses TRBV7-9 and TRBJ1-2; the match to TRBD1 covers 8 bases. With V trimmed by 6 bases and J by 4 bases, 4 bases remained unmatched. The CDR3 covers 13 residues. Germline lookup yields CDR1 SEHNR and CDR2 FQNEAQ (reference sequence). CDR3 sequence (DNA): TGTGCCAGCAGTAACACAGGGGGCTATGGCTACACCTTC. Protein: CASSNTGGYGYTF. Variable domain in full (rest from reference TRBV7-9 and TRBJ1-2): DTGVSQNPRHKITKRGQNVTFRCDPISEHNRLYWYRQTLGQGPEFLTYFQNEAQLEKSRLLSDRFSAERPKGSFSTLEIQRTEQGDSAMYLCASSNTGGYGYTFGSGTRLTVV.

The chain combines TRBV30 with TRBJ2-4; 11 nucleotides match TRBD1. With V trimmed by 2 bases and J by 9 bases, 6 bases remained unmatched. Germline CDR1 GTSNPN, CDR2 SVGIG (reference sequence). The CDR3 spans 14 residues. CDR3 protein: CAWSKRGQGVIQYF. Written as DNA, the CDR3 is TGTGCCTGGAGTAAAAGGGGACAGGGGGTCATTCAGTACTTC.

Written as DNA, the CDR3 is TGTGCCATAGAACCTACTAGCGGGAGTTCCTACAATGAGCAGTTCTTC. Translated: CAIEPTSGSSYNEQFF. The genes are TRBV24-1 and TRBJ2-1, with 11 bases lining up with TRBD2. The CDR3 runs 16 residues. Germline assignment: CDR1 KGHDR and CDR2 SFDVKD. V shed 11 bases, J shed 1 base, and the junction held 9 bases outside the gene matches.

This sequence joins TRBV7-9 and TRBJ1-4; 12 bases fit TRBD1. The germline V gene encodes CDR1 SEHNR and CDR2 FQNEAQ (reference sequence). V trimming: 5 bases; J trimming: 2 bases; junction bases outside the gene matches: 6. The CDR3 has 17 residues. The CDR3 DNA follows: TGTGCCAGCAGCCCGGGACAGGGGGCAGGGACTAATGAAAAACTGTTTTTT. Its translation: CASSPGQGAGTNEKLFF.

This chain connects TRBV6-4 to TRBJ1-2, with unresolved D. Deletions cut 0 bases from V and 8 bases from J, with 13 bases between. The CDR3 loop spans 14 amino acids. CDR1 is MRHNA, CDR2 SNTAGT, per germline. The CDR3 loop reads CASSDSRRLRGYTF. CDR3 DNA: TGTGCCAGCAGTGACTCTAGAAGGCTGCGGGGCTACACCTTC.